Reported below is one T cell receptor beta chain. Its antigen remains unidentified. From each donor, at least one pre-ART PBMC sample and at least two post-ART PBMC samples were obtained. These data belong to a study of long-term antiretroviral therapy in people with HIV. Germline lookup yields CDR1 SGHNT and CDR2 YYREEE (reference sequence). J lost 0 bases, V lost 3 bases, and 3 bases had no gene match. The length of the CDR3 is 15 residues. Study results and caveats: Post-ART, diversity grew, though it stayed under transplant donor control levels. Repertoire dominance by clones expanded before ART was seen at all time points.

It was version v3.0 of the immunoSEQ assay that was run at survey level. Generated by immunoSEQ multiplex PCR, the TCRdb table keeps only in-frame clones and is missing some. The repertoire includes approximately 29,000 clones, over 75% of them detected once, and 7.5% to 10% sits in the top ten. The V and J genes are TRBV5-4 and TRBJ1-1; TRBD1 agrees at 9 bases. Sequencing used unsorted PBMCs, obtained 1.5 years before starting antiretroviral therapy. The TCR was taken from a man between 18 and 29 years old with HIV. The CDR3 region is CASSSGTGLNTEAFF. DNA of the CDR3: TGTGCCAGCAGCTCGGGGACAGGGTTGAACACTGAAGCTTTCTTT.